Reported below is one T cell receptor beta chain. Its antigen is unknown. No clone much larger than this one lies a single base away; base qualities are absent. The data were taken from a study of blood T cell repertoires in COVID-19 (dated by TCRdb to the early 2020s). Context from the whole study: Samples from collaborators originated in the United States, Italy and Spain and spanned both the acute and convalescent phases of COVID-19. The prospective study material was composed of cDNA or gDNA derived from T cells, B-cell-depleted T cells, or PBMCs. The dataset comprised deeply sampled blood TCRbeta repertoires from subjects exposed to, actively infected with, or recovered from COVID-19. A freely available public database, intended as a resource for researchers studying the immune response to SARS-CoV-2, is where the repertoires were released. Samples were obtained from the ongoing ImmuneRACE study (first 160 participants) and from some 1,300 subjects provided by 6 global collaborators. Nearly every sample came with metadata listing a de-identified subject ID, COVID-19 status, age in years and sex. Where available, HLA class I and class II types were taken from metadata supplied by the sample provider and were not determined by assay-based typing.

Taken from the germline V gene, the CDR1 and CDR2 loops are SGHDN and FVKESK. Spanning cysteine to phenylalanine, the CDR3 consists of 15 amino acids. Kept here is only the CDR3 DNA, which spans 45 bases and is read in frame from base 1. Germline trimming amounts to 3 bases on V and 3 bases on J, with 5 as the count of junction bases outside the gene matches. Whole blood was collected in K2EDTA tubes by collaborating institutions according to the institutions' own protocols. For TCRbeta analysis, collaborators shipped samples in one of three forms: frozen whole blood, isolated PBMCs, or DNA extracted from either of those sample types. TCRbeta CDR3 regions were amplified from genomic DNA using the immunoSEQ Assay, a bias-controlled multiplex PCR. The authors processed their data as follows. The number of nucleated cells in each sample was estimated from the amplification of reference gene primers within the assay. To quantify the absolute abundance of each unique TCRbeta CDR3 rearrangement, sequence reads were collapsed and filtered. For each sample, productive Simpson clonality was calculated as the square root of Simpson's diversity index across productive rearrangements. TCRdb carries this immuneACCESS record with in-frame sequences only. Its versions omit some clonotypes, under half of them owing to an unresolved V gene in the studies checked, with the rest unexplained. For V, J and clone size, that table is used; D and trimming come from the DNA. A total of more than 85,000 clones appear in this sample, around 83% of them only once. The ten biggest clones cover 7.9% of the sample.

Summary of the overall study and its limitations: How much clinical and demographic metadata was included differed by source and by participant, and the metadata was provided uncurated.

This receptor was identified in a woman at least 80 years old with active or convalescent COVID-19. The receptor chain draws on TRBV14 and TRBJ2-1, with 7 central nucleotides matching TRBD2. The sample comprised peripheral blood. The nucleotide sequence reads TGTGCCAGCAGCCACGCCGGGACTAACTACAATGAGCAGTTCTTC. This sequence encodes CASSHAGTNYNEQFF.